This T cell receptor beta chain appears in the sequencing data of a study of cytomegalovirus exposure and HLA in healthy donors (dated by TCRdb to between 2016 and 2019). For the study in its entirety: According to an earlier analysis of several hundred of the donors, 200 million or so T cells yielded over 100 million unique TCR beta sequences and roughly 280 Gb of sequence data. About 280 gigabases of sequencing data and approximately 85 million unique TCR sequences were included in an early release covering roughly 600 HLA-typed donors. Among the roughly 390 genotyped donors, around 81% belonged to the genetic ancestry cluster associated with self-reported Caucasian donors. The study aimed to test whether cataloging public T cell receptors could reveal signatures of past pathogen exposure. The study profiled the T cell repertoires of about 640 subjects by immunosequencing and related them to cytomegalovirus serostatus. Besides the first cohort of around 700 subjects, a separate validation cohort made up of roughly 120 different subjects was used. The study combined high-throughput TCR immunosequencing, statistical association of individual TCRs with disease status, and machine learning to predict cytomegalovirus infection status. A later analysis re-analyzed previously published TCR beta repertoires from about 600 donors and added high-resolution HLA genotyping to study TCR occurrence patterns. In the later analysis, no new phenotypic data were used to find candidate immune exposures; instead, reliance was placed on TCR beta sequences and their occurrence across donors. An earlier analysis of some 500 of the donors applied high-throughput TCR beta sequencing to assess whether each TCR beta V gene segment acted as functional or pseudogenic. Donor age, sex, ethnicity and CMV serostatus were compiled alongside the repertoire data. A later genetic analysis took genome-wide SNP genotypes for about three fifths of the roughly 700 donors and used that subset as a discovery cohort. All discovery cohort repertoires had been generated on a single sequencing platform. HLA typing covered class I and class II loci at four-digit resolution. The number of typed donors differed by locus: roughly 629-630 for A, B, C, DRB1 and DQB1; approximately 540 for DQA1; over 600 for DPA1; and some 450 for DPB1. Four or five DR-DQ haplotypes were treated as single units for association and clustering because of strong linkage in the cohort. Among some 400 genotyped donors of the cohort, an average of about 240,000 unique TCR beta nucleotide sequences were sequenced per donor, around 20% of them non-productive.

In the case of this clone: Its antigen target is currently unknown. No base qualities exist here, and no much larger clone lies one base off it.

The cohort consisted of hundreds of healthy bone marrow donors. All cohort members were sampled while nominally healthy, although unrecorded immune exposures were likely present. The donor was CMV seronegative and was included in the group of about 350 seronegative cohort members. A peripheral blood sample was collected from each donor, and TCR beta sequencing was performed on peripheral blood mononuclear cells. Genomic DNA extraction from the blood cell samples was performed with the Qiagen DNeasy Blood Extraction Kit. The library came from the immunoSEQ multiplex PCR assay. The multiplex PCR relied on a mix of 60 forward primers for TCR Vbeta segments and 13 reverse primers for TCR Jbeta segments. Amplification of the CDR3 region of rearranged TCR beta genes was performed with a multiplex PCR assay on genomic DNA. Amplified TCR beta libraries were sequenced as 87-base-pair reads on the Illumina HiSeq System. The paper's data handling went like this. A later analysis tallied roughly 76 million unique TCR beta chains across the 666 repertoires, and around 10 million of those chains were shared by two or more donors. A nearest-neighbor algorithm error-corrected the raw reads and collapsed the reads into unique sequences, merging closely related sequences to remove PCR and sequencing errors. V, D and J gene segments were assigned by aligning CDR3 sequences to IMGT reference sequences. For a sequence to be retained, a match of at least six nucleotides to both a V gene segment and a J gene segment was required. Rearrangements were called productive when the CDR3 lacked stop codons and stayed in frame with V and J; all others were non-productive. Following IMGT convention, CDR3 was defined as the stretch from the second conserved V-encoded cysteine to the conserved J-encoded phenylalanine. In an earlier analysis of 500 to 650 of the donors, sequences lacking an unambiguous match to a single V gene segment were excluded. An earlier analysis of around 600 of the donors classified V segments as functional when productive rearrangements were above 56.7% and as segregating when the standard deviation between donors was above 5%. A statistical classification framework was built to diagnose cytomegalovirus status from the catalog of TCR beta chain sequences. In a later analysis, V and J genes were assigned by comparing TCR nucleotide sequences against IMGT/GENE-DB human TR gene sequences. A later analysis assigned CDR3 sequences and most-parsimonious VDJ recombination scenarios with the TCRdist pipeline. In a later analysis, each TCR beta chain was defined by its CDR3 amino acid sequence together with its V-gene family, and reads without a unique V-gene family were excluded. A later analysis removed roughly 590 highly shared, low-generation-probability nucleotide sequences to deal with suspected cross-contamination and a sequencing artifact. In a later analysis, a clonal expansion index for each public chain was calculated from normalized within-repertoire ranks of inferred template counts. In a later analysis, generation probabilities were computed with a VDJ recombination model fitted to out-of-frame rearrangements, and the resulting probabilities were checked against IGoR. In a later analysis, TCR-TCR, TCR-HLA and TCR-CMV co-occurrence was scored with hypergeometric tests, and a repertoire-size bias correction was applied to TCR pairs. False discovery rates were estimated in a later analysis by permuting HLA or CMV assignments 20 times. In a later analysis, co-occurring TCRs were grouped with DBSCAN, and TCRdist sequence similarity was added when clustering was performed within HLA-allele-positive subsets. Repertoires with fewer than 30,000 or more than 120,000 public chains were left out of co-occurrence clustering, as were four to six repertoires with anomalous nucleotide sharing. Held by TCRdb, this immuneACCESS table contains in-frame sequences only and omits some clones. Under half of the omission traces to an unresolved V gene where checked; the cause of the rest is unknown. Clone size and the V and J calls come from that table; the DNA yielded D and trimming. In all, the sample holds approximately 77,000 clones, and approximately 78% of those were seen once. The ten largest clones represent 4% to 4.5% of the sample.

The germline V gene (reference sequence) provides CDR1 GTSNPN and CDR2 SVGIG. The CDR3 measures 13 amino acids from cysteine to phenylalanine. Only the CDR3 region is kept as DNA, spanning 39 bases read in frame from base 1. Cut back by 3 bases and 7 bases, the V and J ends lie 16 bases apart. The full study reports these points: Compared with the roughly 700-donor mean, donors in an Asian-associated ancestry cluster had fewer N-insertions in productive TCRs, according to a later genetic analysis. A cluster of highly shared sequence variants was judged likely to represent a technical artifact of the sequencing pipeline. Most CMV-associated TCR beta chains appeared to be HLA-restricted in a later analysis, and the HLA associations seemed to be driven largely by CMV exposure. Because HLA typing was unavailable for some donors at each locus, only the typed subset was used in association tests. The presence/absence analyses assumed that sequencing depth was roughly uniform across donors, and that assumption may not be true. Linkage disequilibrium might explain the correlated functional status among segregating V segments, but an unknown experimental factor could not be ruled out. In the study, roughly 160 TCR beta chains were listed as associated with cytomegalovirus. For the cohort, immune exposure information was limited to CMV serostatus. Across donors, most TCR sequences were observed very rarely, whereas some public TCRs were present in many individuals. A later analysis reported that several top co-occurrence clusters appeared linked to parvovirus B19, influenza, CMV and Epstein-Barr virus. Broadly in line with IMGT annotations, most TCR beta V segments showed up in productive rearrangements about 87% or about 30% of the time in an earlier analysis of around 550 of the donors. A further reported finding was that TCR beta sequences accurately predicted the HLA-A and HLA-B alleles for most subjects in the first cohort. The earlier analysis of 450 to 700 of the donors excluded some 15 rarely observed V segments, including chromosome 9 orphons, because counts were too low. A later analysis found that HLA-associated TCR beta chains were more clonally expanded and had lower generation probabilities than equally common non-associated chains. Strong co-occurrence of HLA alleles, especially DR and DQ, made assigning TCR associations to individual alleles difficult. Cytomegalovirus status was reported to be diagnosed by the classifier with high specificity and sensitivity in both the original and validation cohorts. In a later genetic analysis, a missense DCLRE1C variant was associated with V-gene and J-gene trimming of TCR beta chains, and the association was replicated in an independent cohort. The authors suggested that the approach could potentially be extended to other disease states and immunological phenotypes. According to a later analysis, TCR association rates differed among HLA loci, with DRB1 alleles showing the most associated TCRs and HLA-C alleles showing the fewest. Because the 87-base-pair reads could not distinguish some IMGT-functional V segments, including TRBV6-2 and TRBV6-3, those segments were excluded. A few of the identified cytomegalovirus-associated TCR beta chains were confirmed in vitro to be specific for cytomegalovirus antigens. A later analysis associated roughly 17,000 TCR beta sequences with specific HLA alleles at a false discovery rate of 0.05. In this cohort, only TCR beta chains were sequenced, and detectable features were limited by the absence of alpha or paired-chain data.

This chain joins TRBV30 to TRBJ2-7; a weak D assignment points to TRBD2 (7 bases agree). The sample was PBMCs. The receptor's source is a man in his forties or fifties in good health and CMV-seronegative. The CDR3 protein: CAWSKRGGLEQYF. The base sequence is TGTGCCTGGAGCAAAAGGGGGGGCCTGGAGCAGTACTTC. The full variable domain, completed from the reference TRBV30 and TRBJ2-7 proteins outside the CDR3, reads SQTIHQWPATLVQPVGSPLSLECTVEGTSNPNLYWYRQAAGRGLQLLFYSVGIGQISSEVPQNLSASRPQDRQFILSSKKLLLSDSGFYLCAWSKRGGLEQYFGPGTRLTVT.